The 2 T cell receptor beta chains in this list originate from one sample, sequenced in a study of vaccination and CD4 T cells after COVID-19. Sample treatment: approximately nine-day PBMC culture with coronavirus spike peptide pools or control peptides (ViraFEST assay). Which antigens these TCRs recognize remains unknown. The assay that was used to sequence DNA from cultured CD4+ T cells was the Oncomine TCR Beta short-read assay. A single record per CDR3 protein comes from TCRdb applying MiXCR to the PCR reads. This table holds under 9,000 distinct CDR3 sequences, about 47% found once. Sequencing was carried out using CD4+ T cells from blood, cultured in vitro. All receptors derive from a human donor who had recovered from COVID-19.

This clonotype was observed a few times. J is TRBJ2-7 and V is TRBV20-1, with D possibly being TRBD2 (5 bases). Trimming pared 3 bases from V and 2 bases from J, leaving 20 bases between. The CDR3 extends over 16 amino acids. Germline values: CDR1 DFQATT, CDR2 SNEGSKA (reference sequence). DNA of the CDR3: TGCAGTGCTAGGGATCGTCGGACCCCGGAGGCCTACGAGCAGTACTTC. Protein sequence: CSARDRRTPEAYEQYF.

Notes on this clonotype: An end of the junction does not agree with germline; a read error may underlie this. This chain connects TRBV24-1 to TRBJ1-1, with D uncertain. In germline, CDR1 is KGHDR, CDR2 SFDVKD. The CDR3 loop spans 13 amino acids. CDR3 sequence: CVTSHQANTEAFF. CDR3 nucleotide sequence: TGTGTCACCTCACATCAGGCGAACACTGAAGCTTTCTTT.